This T cell receptor (beta chain) was observed in a study of T cells in Graves' hyperthyroidism and ophthalmopathy. The investigators amplified TCR beta CDR3 regions from RNA transcripts. The study used the HTBI primer set for a first-round RT-PCR of the TCR CDR3. One entry per CDR3 protein results from TCRdb running MiXCR on the multiplex PCR reads. Here the sample spans some 650,000 distinct CDR3 sequences, approximately 15% being singletons. Every diagnosis used clinical symptoms, serum thyroxine and TRAb, thyroid ultrasound and orbital computed tomography. The CDR3 is 18 residues long. J gave up 3 bases and V 3 bases, and 7 bases lay outside the gene matches. Germline-derived CDR1 and CDR2 are KGHSH and LQKENI.

The sequenced sample was blood. This clonotype was sampled from a woman between 40 and 55 years old with Graves' ophthalmopathy. This chain links TRBV18 with TRBJ2-1; 14 nucleotides match TRBD2. The CDR3 DNA sequence: TGTGCCAGCTCACCCGGACTAGCGGGAGGAGGTCTCTACAATGAGCAGTTCTTC. The encoded protein is CASSPGLAGGGLYNEQFF.